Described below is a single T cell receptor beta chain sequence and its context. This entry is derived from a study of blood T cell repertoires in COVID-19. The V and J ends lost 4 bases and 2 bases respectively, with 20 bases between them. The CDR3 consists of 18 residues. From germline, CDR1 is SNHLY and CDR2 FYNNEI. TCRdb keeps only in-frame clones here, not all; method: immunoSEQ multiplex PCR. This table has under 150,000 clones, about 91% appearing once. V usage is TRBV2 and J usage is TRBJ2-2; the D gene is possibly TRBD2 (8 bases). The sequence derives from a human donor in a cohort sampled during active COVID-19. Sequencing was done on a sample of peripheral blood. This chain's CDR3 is CASSAGGDSAVNTGELFF. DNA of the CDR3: TGTGCCAGCAGTGCGGGAGGGGACAGCGCGGTTAACACCGGGGAGCTGTTTTTT.